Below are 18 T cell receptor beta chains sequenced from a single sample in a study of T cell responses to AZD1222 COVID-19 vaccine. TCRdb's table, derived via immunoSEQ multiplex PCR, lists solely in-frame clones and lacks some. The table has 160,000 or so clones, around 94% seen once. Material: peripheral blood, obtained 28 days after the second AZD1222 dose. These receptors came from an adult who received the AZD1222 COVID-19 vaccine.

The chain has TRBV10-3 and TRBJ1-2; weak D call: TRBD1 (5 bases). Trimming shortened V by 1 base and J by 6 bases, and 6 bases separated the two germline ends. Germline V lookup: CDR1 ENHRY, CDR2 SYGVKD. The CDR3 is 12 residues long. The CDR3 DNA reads TGTGCCATCAGTGAGTTAGGGGATGGCTACACCTTC. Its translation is CAISELGDGYTF.

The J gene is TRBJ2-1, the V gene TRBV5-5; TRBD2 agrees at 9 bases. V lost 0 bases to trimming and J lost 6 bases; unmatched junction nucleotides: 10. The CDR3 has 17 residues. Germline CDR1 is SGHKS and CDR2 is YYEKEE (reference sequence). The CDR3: CASSLAWAGGPFNEQFF. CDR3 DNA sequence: TGTGCCAGCAGCTTGGCCTGGGCGGGAGGGCCTTTCAATGAGCAGTTCTTC.

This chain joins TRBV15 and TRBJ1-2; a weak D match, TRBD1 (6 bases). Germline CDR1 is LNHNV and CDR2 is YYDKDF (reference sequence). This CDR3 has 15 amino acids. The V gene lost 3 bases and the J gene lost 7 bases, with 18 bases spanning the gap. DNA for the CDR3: TGTGCCACCAGCAGGGCCTTCGACAGGACTGTTGGCTACACCTTC. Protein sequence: CATSRAFDRTVGYTF.

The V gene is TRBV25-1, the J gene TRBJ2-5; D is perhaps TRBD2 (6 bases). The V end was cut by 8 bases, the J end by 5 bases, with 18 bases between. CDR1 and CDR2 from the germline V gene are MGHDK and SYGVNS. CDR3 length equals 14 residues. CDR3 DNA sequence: TGTGCCAGCGTGGATACCAGGGCGGGGGAGACCCAGTACTTC. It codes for CASVDTRAGETQYF.

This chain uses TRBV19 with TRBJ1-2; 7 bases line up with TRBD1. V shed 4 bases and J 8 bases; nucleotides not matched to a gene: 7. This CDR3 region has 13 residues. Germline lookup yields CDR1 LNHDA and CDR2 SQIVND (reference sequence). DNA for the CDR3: TGTGCCAGTAGTAACGACAGGGCGGTAGGCTACACCTTC. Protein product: CASSNDRAVGYTF.

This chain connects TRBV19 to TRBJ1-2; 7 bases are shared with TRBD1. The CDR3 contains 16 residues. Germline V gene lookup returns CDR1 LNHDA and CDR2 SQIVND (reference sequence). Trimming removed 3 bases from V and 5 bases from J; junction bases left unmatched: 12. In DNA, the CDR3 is TGTGCCAGTAGTATGCTGAACAGGGGATCGGGATATGGCTACACCTTC. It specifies CASSMLNRGSGYGYTF.

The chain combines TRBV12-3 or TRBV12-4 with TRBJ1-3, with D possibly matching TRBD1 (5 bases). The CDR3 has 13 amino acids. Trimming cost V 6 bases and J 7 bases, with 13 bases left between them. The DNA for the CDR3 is TGTGCCAGCAGCCCGGGGCCGGGGAACACCATATATTTT. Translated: CASSPGPGNTIYF.

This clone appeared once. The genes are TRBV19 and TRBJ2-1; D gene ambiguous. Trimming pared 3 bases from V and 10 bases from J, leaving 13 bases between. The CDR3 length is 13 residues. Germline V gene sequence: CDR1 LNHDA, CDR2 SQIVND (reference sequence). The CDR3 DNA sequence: TGTGCCAGTAGTATCCCGGCGACTTGGGAGCAGTTCTTC. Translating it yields CASSIPATWEQFF.

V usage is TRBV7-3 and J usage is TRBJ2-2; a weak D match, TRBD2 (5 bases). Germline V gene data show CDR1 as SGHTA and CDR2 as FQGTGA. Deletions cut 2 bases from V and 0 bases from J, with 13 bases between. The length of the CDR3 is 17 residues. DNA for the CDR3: TGTGCCAGCAGCTTAGGGGTGGACTCCCCGAACACCGGGGAGCTGTTTTTT. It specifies CASSLGVDSPNTGELFF.

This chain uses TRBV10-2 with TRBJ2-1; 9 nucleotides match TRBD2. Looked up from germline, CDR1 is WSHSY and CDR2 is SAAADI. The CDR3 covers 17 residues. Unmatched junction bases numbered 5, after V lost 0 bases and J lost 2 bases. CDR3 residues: CASSESTLAGTYNEQFF. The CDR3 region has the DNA TGCGCCAGCAGTGAGTCCACTCTAGCGGGAACCTACAATGAGCAGTTCTTC.

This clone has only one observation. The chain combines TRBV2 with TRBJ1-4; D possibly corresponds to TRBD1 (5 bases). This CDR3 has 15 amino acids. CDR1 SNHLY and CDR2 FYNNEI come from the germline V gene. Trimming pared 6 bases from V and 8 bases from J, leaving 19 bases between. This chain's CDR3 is CASSIDRTGLEKLFF. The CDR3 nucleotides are TGTGCCAGCAGCATTGATCGAACAGGCTTAGAAAAACTGTTTTTT.

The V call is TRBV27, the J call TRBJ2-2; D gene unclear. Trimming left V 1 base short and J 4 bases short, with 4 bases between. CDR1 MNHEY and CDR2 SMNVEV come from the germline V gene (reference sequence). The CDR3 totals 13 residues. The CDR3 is CASSLFVTGELFF. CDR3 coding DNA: TGTGCCAGCAGTTTATTCGTCACCGGGGAGCTGTTTTTT.

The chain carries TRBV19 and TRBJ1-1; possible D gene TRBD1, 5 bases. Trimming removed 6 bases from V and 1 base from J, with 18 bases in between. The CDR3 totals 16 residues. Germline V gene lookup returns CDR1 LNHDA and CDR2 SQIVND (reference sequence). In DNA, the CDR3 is TGTGCCAGTAGCACAACTCCGGGACTCCCGAACACTGAAGCTTTCTTT. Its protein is CASSTTPGLPNTEAFF.

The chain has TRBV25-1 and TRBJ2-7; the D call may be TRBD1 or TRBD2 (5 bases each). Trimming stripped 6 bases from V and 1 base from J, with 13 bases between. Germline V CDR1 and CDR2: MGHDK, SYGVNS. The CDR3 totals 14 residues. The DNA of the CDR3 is TGTGCCAGCAGCCCAGGGTCGGGGTCCTACGAGCAGTACTTC. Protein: CASSPGSGSYEQYF.

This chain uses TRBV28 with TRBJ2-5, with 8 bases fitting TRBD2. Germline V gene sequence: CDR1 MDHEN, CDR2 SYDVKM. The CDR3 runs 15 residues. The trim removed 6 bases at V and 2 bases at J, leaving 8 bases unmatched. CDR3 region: CASSPLAATQETQYF. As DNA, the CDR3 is TGTGCCAGCAGCCCACTAGCGGCAACACAAGAGACCCAGTACTTC.

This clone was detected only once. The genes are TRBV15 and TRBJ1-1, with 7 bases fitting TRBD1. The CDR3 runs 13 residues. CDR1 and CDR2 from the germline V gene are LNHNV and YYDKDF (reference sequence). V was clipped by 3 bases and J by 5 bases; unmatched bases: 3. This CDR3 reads CATSSHRGTEAFF. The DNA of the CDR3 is TGTGCCACCAGCAGCCACAGGGGTACTGAAGCTTTCTTT.

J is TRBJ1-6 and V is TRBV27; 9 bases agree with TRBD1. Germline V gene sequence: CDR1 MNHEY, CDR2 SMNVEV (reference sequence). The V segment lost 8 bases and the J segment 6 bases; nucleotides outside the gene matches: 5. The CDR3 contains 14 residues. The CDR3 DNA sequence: TGTGCCAGCGGGACGGGACAGGGTAATTCACCCCTCCACTTT. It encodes CASGTGQGNSPLHF.

The CDR3 DNA follows: TGTGCCAGCAGGCCACTTCAAATAACTAACTATGGCTACACCTTC. Translation gives CASRPLQITNYGYTF. The chain carries TRBV6-5 and TRBJ1-2; D is uncertain. Trimming took 6 bases from V and 0 from J, leaving 14 bases between them. Germline CDR1 MNHEY, CDR2 SVGAGI. The CDR3 is 15 residues long.